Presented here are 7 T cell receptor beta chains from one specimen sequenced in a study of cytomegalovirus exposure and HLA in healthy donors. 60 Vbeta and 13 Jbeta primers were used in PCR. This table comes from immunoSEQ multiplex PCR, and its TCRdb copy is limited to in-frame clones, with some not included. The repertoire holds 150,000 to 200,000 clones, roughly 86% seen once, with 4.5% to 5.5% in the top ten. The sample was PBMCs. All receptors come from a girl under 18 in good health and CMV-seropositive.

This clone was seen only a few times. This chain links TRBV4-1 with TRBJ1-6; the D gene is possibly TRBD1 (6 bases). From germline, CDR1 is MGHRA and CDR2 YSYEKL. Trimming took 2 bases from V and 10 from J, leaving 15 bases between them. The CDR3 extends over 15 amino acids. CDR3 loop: CASSQQAGAGSPLHF. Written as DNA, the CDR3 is TGCGCCAGCAGCCAACAAGCAGGGGCCGGGTCACCCCTCCACTTT.

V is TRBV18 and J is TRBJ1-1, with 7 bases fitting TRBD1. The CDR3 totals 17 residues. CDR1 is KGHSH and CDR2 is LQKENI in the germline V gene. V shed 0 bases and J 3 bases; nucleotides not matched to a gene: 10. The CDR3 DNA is TGTGCCAGCTCACCACCGAGGGGGCCGATCAGCGACACTGAAGCTTTCTTT. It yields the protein CASSPPRGPISDTEAFF. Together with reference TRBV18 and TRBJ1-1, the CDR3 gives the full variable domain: NAGVMQNPRHLVRRRGQEARLRCSPMKGHSHVYWYRQLPEEGLKFMVYLQKENIIDESGMPKERFSAEFPKEGPSILRIQQVVRGDSAAYFCASSPPRGPISDTEAFFGQGTRLTVV.

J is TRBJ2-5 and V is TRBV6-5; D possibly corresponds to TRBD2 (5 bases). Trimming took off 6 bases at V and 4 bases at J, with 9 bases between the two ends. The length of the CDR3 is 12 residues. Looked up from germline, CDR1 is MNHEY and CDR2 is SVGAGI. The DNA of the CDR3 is TGTGCCAGCAGGTCCGCGGGAGAGACCCAGTACTTC. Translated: CASRSAGETQYF.

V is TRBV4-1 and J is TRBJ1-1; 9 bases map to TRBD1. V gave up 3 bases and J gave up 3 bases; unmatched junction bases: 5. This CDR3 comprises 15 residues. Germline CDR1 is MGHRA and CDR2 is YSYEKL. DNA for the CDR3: TGCGCCAGCAGCCAGGACAGGGGACTTTACACTGAAGCTTTCTTT. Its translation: CASSQDRGLYTEAFF.

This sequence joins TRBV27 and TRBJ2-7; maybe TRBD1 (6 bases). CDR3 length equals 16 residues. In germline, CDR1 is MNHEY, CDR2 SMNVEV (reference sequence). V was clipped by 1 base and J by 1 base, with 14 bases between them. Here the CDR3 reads CASSLLGHPRSYEQYF. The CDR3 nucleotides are TGTGCCAGCAGTTTATTGGGACACCCACGATCCTACGAGCAGTACTTC.

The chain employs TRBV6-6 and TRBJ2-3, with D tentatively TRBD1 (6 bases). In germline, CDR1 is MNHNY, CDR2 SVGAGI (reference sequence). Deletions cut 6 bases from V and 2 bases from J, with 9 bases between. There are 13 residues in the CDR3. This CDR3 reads CASRRTDTDTQYF. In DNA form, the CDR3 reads TGTGCCAGCAGGCGGACAGACACAGATACGCAGTATTTT.

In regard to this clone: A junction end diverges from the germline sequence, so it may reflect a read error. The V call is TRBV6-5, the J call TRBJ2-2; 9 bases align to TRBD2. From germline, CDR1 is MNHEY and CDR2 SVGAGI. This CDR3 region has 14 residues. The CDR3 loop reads CANSGTSRGRGAVF. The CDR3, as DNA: TGTGCAAACTCCGGGACTAGCCGCGGCCGGGGAGCTGTTTTT.